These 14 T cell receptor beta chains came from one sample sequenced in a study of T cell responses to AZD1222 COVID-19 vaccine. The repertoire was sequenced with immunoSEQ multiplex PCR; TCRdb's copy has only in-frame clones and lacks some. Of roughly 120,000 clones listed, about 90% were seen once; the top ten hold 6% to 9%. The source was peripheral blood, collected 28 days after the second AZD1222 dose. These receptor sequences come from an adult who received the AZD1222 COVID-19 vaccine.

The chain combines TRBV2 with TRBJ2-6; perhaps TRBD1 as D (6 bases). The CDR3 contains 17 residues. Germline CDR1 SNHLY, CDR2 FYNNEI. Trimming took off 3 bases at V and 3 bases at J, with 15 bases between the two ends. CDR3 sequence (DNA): TGTGCCAGCAGTGATGGGACACCTGTCAGTGGGGCCAACGTCCTGACTTTC. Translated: CASSDGTPVSGANVLTF.

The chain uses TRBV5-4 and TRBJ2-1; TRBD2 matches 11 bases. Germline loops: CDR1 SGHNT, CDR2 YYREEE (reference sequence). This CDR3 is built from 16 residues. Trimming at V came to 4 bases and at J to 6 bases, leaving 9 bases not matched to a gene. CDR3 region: CASSGSLAGGFNEQFF. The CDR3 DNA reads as TGTGCCAGCAGCGGAAGCCTAGCGGGAGGATTCAATGAGCAGTTCTTC.

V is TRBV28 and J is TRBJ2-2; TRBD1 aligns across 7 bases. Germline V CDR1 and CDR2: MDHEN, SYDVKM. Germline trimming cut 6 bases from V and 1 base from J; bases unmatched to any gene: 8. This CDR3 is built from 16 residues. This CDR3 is CASRPGTAMNTGELFF. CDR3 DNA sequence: TGTGCCAGCAGACCCGGGACAGCGATGAACACCGGGGAGCTGTTTTTT.

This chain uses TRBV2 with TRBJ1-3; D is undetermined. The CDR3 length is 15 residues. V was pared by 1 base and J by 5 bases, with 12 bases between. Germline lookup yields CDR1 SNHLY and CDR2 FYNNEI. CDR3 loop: CASSEGGRSRNTIYF. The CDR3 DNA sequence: TGTGCCAGCAGTGAAGGCGGACGTTCTCGAAACACCATATATTTT.

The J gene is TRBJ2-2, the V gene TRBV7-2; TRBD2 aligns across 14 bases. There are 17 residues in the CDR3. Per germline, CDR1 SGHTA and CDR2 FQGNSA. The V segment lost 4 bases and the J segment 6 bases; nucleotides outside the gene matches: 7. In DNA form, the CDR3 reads TGTGCCAGCAGCTCGGGGACTAGCGGGAGAGGGGCCGGGGAGCTGTTTTTT. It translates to CASSSGTSGRGAGELFF.

The CDR3 nucleotides read TGTGCCAGCAGCGAGACAAACCGGTGGGCCAAAAACATTCAGTACTTC. This gives the protein CASSETNRWAKNIQYF. The chain recombines TRBV14 with TRBJ2-4; D uncertain. V was cut by 5 bases and J by 1 base, with 15 bases left in between. CDR3 length equals 16 residues. Germline CDR1 SGHDN, CDR2 FVKESK. Drawing the rest from reference TRBV14 and TRBJ2-4, the complete variable domain is EAGVTQFPSHSVIEKGQTVTLRCDPISGHDNLYWYRRVMGKEIKFLLHFVKESKQDESGMPNNRFLAERTGGTYSTLKVQPAELEDSGVYFCASSETNRWAKNIQYFGAGTRLSVL.

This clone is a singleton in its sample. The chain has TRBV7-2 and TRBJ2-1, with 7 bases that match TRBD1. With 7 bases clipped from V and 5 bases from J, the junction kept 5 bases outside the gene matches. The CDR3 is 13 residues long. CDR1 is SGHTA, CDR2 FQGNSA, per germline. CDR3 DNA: TGTGCCAGCACCGGGACAGCTCACAATGAGCAGTTCTTC. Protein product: CASTGTAHNEQFF.

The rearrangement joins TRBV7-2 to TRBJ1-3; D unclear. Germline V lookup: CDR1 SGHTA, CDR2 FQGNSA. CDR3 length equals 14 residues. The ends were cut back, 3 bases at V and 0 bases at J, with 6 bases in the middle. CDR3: CASSLTDSGNTIYF. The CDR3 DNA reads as TGTGCCAGCAGCTTGACGGACTCTGGAAACACCATATATTTT.

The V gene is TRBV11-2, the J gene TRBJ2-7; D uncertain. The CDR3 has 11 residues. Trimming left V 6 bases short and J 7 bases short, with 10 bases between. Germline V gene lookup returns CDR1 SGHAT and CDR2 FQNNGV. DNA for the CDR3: TGTGCCAGCAGGAACCGTAGGGAGCAGTACTTC. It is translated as CASRNRREQYF.

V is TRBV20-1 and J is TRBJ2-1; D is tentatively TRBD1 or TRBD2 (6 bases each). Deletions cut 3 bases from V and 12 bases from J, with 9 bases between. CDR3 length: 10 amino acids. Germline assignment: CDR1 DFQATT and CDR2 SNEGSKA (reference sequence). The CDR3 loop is CSARGGVQFF. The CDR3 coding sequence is TGCAGTGCTAGGGGGGGCGTGCAGTTCTTC.

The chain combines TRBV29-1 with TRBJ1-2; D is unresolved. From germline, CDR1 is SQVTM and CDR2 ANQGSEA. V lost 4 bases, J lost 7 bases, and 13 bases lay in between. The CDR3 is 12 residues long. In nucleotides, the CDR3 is TGCAGCGTTGGCGGGGTCCTAGCTGGCTACACCTTC. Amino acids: CSVGGVLAGYTF.

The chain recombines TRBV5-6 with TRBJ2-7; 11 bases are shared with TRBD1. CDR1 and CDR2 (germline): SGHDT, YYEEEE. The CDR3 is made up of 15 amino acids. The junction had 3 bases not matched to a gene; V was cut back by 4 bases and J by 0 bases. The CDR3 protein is CASSPGTGGSYEQYF. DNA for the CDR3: TGTGCCAGCAGCCCAGGGACAGGGGGCTCCTACGAGCAGTACTTC.

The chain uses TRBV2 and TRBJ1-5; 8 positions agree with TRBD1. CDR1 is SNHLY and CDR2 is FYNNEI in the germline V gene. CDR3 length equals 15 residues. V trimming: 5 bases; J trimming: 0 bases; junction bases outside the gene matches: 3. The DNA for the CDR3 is TGTGCCAGCAGTTCCGACAGGGGTAGCAATCAGCCCCAGCATTTT. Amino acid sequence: CASSSDRGSNQPQHF.

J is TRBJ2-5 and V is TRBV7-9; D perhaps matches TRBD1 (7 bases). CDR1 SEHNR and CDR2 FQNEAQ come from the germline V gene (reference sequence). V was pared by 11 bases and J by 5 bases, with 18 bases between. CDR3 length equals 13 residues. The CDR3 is CASRAGGLETQYF. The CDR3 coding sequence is TGTGCCTCCCGGGCAGGGGGGCTCGAGACCCAGTACTTC.